Following are 27 T cell receptor beta chains from one sample sequenced in a study of T cells in Graves' hyperthyroidism and ophthalmopathy. The investigators amplified TCR beta CDR3 regions from RNA transcripts. First-round RT-PCR of the TCR CDR3 relied on the HTBI primer set. TCRdb reprocessed the multiplex PCR reads via MiXCR and lists one record per CDR3 protein. The table includes more than 100,000 distinct CDR3 sequences, 40% to 50% detected once. The sample taken for sequencing was blood. All receptors derive from a man aged 35 to 55 with Graves' hyperthyroidism.

This clonotype was counted at least ten times. Here the CDR3 DNA reads TGTGCCAGTAGTACCGTTGGGCTAGCGGAGTACGAGCAGTACTTC. It is translated as CASSTVGLAEYEQYF. V usage is TRBV19 and J usage is TRBJ2-7, with TRBD2 identical over 7 bases. CDR1 LNHDA and CDR2 SQIVND come from the germline V gene (reference sequence). V shed 4 bases, J shed 4 bases, and the junction held 10 bases outside the gene matches. This CDR3 comprises 15 residues. Supplemented by reference TRBV19 and TRBJ2-7, the full variable domain reads DGGITQSPKYLFRKEGQNVTLSCEQNLNHDAMYWYRQDPGQGLRLIYYSQIVNDFQKGDIAEGYSVSREKKESFPLTVTSAQKNPTAFYLCASSTVGLAEYEQYFGPGTRLTVT.

On this clonotype itself: This may arise from a read error, as a much more abundant clone is one base away. Lacking the conserved final phenylalanine or tryptophan, this CDR3 likely reflects a read error. The gene calls are TRBV7-2 and TRBJ2-7; the D is unclear. CDR3 length: 12 amino acids. With 5 bases removed from V and 2 bases from J, the gap between germline ends came to 7 bases. Germline loops: CDR1 SGHTA, CDR2 FQGNSA. This CDR3 reads CASSQDAYEQYS. In nucleotides, the CDR3 is TGTGCCAGCAGCCAAGATGCCTACGAGCAGTACTCC.

This chain connects TRBV12-3 or TRBV12-4 to TRBJ2-7, with D perhaps TRBD1 (5 bases). The CDR3 extends over 14 amino acids. Between the trimmed V and J ends, which lost 5 bases and 6 bases, there was a span of 17 bases. The CDR3 DNA reads TGTGCCAGCAGTATTGGGGCAGGGATCCTCGAGCAGTACGTC. Its translation is CASSIGAGILEQYV.

The chain uses TRBV3-1 and TRBJ1-1, with TRBD1 as a possible D gene (5 bases). The CDR3 extends over 14 amino acids. V lost 1 base and J lost 4, with 10 bases in between. Germline V gives CDR1 LGHDT, CDR2 YNNKEL (reference sequence). CDR3 amino acids: CASSQGGVGTEAFF. In DNA, the CDR3 is TGTGCCAGCAGCCAAGGGGGGGTTGGCACTGAAGCTTTCTTT.

This clonotype occurred many times. J is TRBJ1-5 and V is TRBV7-2; D remains unclear. The CDR3 consists of 15 residues. The V end lost 1 base, the J end lost 5 bases, and 12 bases lay between the germline ends. Germline CDR1 is SGHTA and CDR2 is FQGNSA. This chain's CDR3 is CASSLDSGADQPQHF. The DNA of the CDR3 is TGTGCCAGCAGCTTAGACTCAGGAGCGGATCAGCCCCAGCATTTT.

This chain uses TRBV2 with TRBJ1-1; 9 nucleotides match TRBD1. Germline CDR1 SNHLY, CDR2 FYNNEI. V lost 8 bases, J lost 4 bases, and 11 bases stayed unmatched. The CDR3 extends over 15 amino acids. In DNA form, the CDR3 reads TGTGCCAGCGGGGGGGGCGACAGGGGGACCACTGAAGCTTTCTTT. Translating gives CASGGGDRGTTEAFF.

This clonotype was found many times. The V gene is TRBV12-3 or TRBV12-4, the J gene TRBJ2-7; possible D gene TRBD2, 5 bases. The CDR3 is 15 amino acids. V gave up 1 base and J gave up 5 bases, with 15 bases separating them. The CDR3 sequence: CASSLGGRAADEQYF. DNA of the CDR3: TGTGCCAGCAGTTTAGGGGGTAGGGCAGCGGACGAGCAGTACTTC.

The CDR3 sequence: CASSLVGGPEQFF. For the CDR3, the DNA is TGTGCCAGCAGCTTGGTTGGGGGGCCTGAGCAGTTCTTC. The chain uses TRBV5-6 and TRBJ2-1, with D tentatively TRBD1 or TRBD2 (6 bases each). V was pared by 0 bases and J by 9 bases, with 10 bases between. This CDR3 spans 13 amino acids. CDR1 and CDR2 from the germline V gene are SGHDT and YYEEEE.

Comments on this clonotype: A junction end diverges from the germline sequence, so it may reflect a read error. This chain uses TRBV19 with TRBJ1-2, with D unresolved. This CDR3 region has 13 residues. Germline V CDR1 and CDR2: LNHDA, SQIVND (reference sequence). The CDR3 nucleotides read TGTGCCAGCAGTACGGGCGTAAGCTATGGCTACACCTTC. Translating it yields CASSTGVSYGYTF.

The chain recombines TRBV7-8 with TRBJ2-7; 8 positions match TRBD1. Looked up from germline, CDR1 is SGHVS and CDR2 is FQNEAQ. This CDR3 comprises 15 residues. Trimming at V came to 6 bases and at J to 6 bases, leaving 13 bases not matched to a gene. CDR3 residues: CASSSGTGTACEQYF. The DNA for the CDR3 is TGTGCCAGCAGTTCGGGGACAGGTACTGCCTGCGAGCAGTACTTC.

V gene TRBV20-1 combines with J gene TRBJ2-7, with 11 bases matching TRBD1. J lost 8 bases, V lost 1 base, and 10 bases had no gene match. The CDR3 sequence is 15 residues long. Germline V gene data show CDR1 as DFQATT and CDR2 as SNEGSKA (reference sequence). The chain's CDR3 is CSARVGTGGQPQQYF. The CDR3 coding sequence is TGCAGTGCTAGAGTAGGGACAGGGGGTCAGCCCCAGCAGTACTTC.

The chain combines TRBV28 with TRBJ1-3, with D possibly matching TRBD1 (5 bases). The CDR3 spans 15 residues. Trimming cost V 5 bases and J 3 bases, with 14 bases left between them. Germline V gene data show CDR1 as MDHEN and CDR2 as SYDVKM. CDR3 region: CASSPPRGSGNTIYF. The DNA of the CDR3 is TGTGCCAGCAGTCCGCCAAGGGGTAGTGGAAACACCATATATTTT.

This clonotype was recorded at least ten times. The chain's CDR3 is CASSRTAYGYTF. The CDR3, as DNA: TGTGCCAGCAGTAGGACTGCCTATGGCTACACCTTC. V and J are TRBV6-1 and TRBJ1-2; D is uncertain. Germline CDR1 is MNHNS and CDR2 is SASEGT. This CDR3 spans 12 amino acids. Between the trimmed V and J ends, which lost 5 bases and 4 bases, there was a span of 8 bases.

This clonotype was picked up many times. A read error may be the cause here, since a much bigger clone is one base away. This chain connects TRBV6-5 to TRBJ2-7; perhaps TRBD1 as D (6 bases). Trimming pared 8 bases from V and 4 bases from J, leaving 9 bases between. This CDR3 spans 11 amino acids. Germline V gene sequence: CDR1 MNHEY, CDR2 SVGAGI. The CDR3 reads CASGRGYEQYF. DNA of the CDR3: TGTGCCAGCGGTAGGGGGTACGAGCAGTACTTC.

Only a few counts were recorded for this clonotype. This chain joins TRBV6-2 or TRBV6-3 and TRBJ2-1, with 7 bases fitting TRBD1. Germline values: CDR1 MNHEY, CDR2 SVGEGT. J was trimmed by 10 bases and V by 2 bases; bases with no gene match: 5. The CDR3 runs to 13 residues. The CDR3 loop reads CASSYHDRAEQFF. DNA for the CDR3: TGTGCCAGCAGTTACCACGACAGGGCCGAGCAGTTCTTC.

This clonotype was counted at least ten times. The chain couples TRBV20-1 to TRBJ1-1; D is undetermined. Germline V gives CDR1 DFQATT, CDR2 SNEGSKA (reference sequence). V was cut by 2 bases and J by 0 bases, with 7 bases left in between. The CDR3 is made up of 13 amino acids. The DNA for the CDR3 is TGCAGTGCTAGAACAGACATGAACACTGAAGCTTTCTTT. Amino acid sequence: CSARTDMNTEAFF.

This clonotype showed up just a few times. The chain links TRBV28 to TRBJ2-3, with 14 positions matching TRBD2. Germline assignment: CDR1 MDHEN and CDR2 SYDVKM. The CDR3 has 16 amino acids. After removal of 6 bases from V and 6 bases from J, the junction contained 8 bases not matched to a gene. CDR3 region: CASRGGLAGAVDTQYF. In DNA, the CDR3 is TGTGCCAGCAGGGGGGGACTAGCGGGAGCGGTGGATACGCAGTATTTT.

The chain links TRBV7-2 to TRBJ2-7; D may be TRBD1 (6 bases). The germline V gene has CDR1 SGHTA and CDR2 FQGNSA. The ends were cut back, 5 bases at V and 3 bases at J, with 14 bases in the middle. This CDR3 is built from 14 residues. This CDR3 is CASSNTGTNYEQYF. DNA of the CDR3: TGTGCCAGCAGCAATACAGGGACAAACTACGAGCAGTACTTC.

The V call is TRBV19, the J call TRBJ2-7; D remains ambiguous. Trimming removed 4 bases from V and 0 bases from J, with 16 bases in between. CDR3 length: 16 amino acids. CDR1 is LNHDA, CDR2 SQIVND, per germline (reference sequence). DNA for the CDR3: TGTGCCAGTAGTAACCCCCGACGTATGGGCTCCTACGAGCAGTACTTC. This sequence encodes CASSNPRRMGSYEQYF.

This clonotype was seen repeatedly, ten times or more. The chain combines TRBV5-5 with TRBJ2-1; 10 nucleotides line up with TRBD2. The CDR3 runs to 17 residues. CDR1 and CDR2 (germline): SGHKS, YYEKEE (reference sequence). J gave up 6 bases and V 4 bases, and 13 bases lay outside the gene matches. The CDR3 reads CASSTSSGRSRSNEQFF. DNA for the CDR3: TGTGCCAGCAGCACGAGTAGCGGGAGGTCCAGGAGCAATGAGCAGTTCTTC.

For this clonotype: A much bigger clone sits one base away, suggesting this may be a read error. Because it lacks the conserved phenylalanine or tryptophan at the end, this CDR3 is likely a read error. This rearrangement joins TRBV5-1 to TRBJ1-1; no clear D. Trimming removed 0 bases at V and 4 bases at J, with 10 bases between. Germline V lookup: CDR1 SGHRS, CDR2 YFSETQ. The CDR3 is 14 residues long. The CDR3 region is CASSLASPGTEAFS. CDR3 in DNA: TGCGCCAGCAGCTTGGCTTCCCCGGGCACTGAAGCTTTCTCT.

This clonotype was counted a few times. J is TRBJ2-6 and V is TRBV3-1; D unresolved. The CDR3 is made up of 14 amino acids. The V end lost 7 bases, the J end lost 0 bases, and 7 bases lay between the germline ends. Germline-derived CDR1 and CDR2 are LGHDT and YNNKEL (reference sequence). Here the CDR3 DNA reads TGTGCCAGCACCCTAACCTCTGGGGCCAACGTCCTGACTTTC. This translates into CASTLTSGANVLTF.

The rearrangement joins TRBV2 to TRBJ2-3; 10 nucleotides align to TRBD1. Germline values: CDR1 SNHLY, CDR2 FYNNEI. The CDR3 sequence is 17 residues long. The J segment lost 0 bases and the V segment lost 3 bases, leaving 6 bases of the junction unmatched. CDR3 in amino acids: CASSEADRGESTDTQYF. The CDR3 DNA is TGTGCCAGCAGTGAGGCGGACAGGGGGGAAAGCACAGATACGCAGTATTTT. Full variable domain (missing parts from reference TRBV2 and TRBJ2-3): EPEVTQTPSHQVTQMGQEVILRCVPISNHLYFYWYRQILGQKVEFLVSFYNNEISEKSEIFDDQFSVERPDGSNFTLKIRSTKLEDSAMYFCASSEADRGESTDTQYFGPGTRLTVL.

This clonotype was picked up many times. V and J are TRBV7-2 and TRBJ2-3; either TRBD1 or TRBD2 may supply D (6 bases each). Per germline, CDR1 SGHTA and CDR2 FQGNSA. Trimming pared 7 bases from V and 3 bases from J, leaving 17 bases between. The CDR3 totals 15 residues. The CDR3 bases are TGTGCCAGCACCCAGGGGCAGGGAGGTACAGATACGCAGTATTTT. This sequence encodes CASTQGQGGTDTQYF.

The CDR3 reads CASTGGADSNQPQHF. In DNA, the CDR3 is TGTGCCAGCACGGGCGGGGCTGATAGCAATCAGCCCCAGCATTTT. This chain links TRBV6-1 with TRBJ1-5; maybe TRBD1 (5 bases). The CDR3 spans 15 residues. Germline CDR1 MNHNS, CDR2 SASEGT. Trimming took off 7 bases at V and 0 bases at J, with 13 bases between the two ends.

Points on this clonotype: The conserved closing phenylalanine or tryptophan is absent in this CDR3, likely reflecting a read error. The DNA is left out, because the CDR3 cannot be placed on it with certainty; the CDR3 is given as TCRdb lists it. This chain connects TRBV29-1 to TRBJ2-7; the table names TRBD1, a call not compared with the DNA. Looked up from germline, CDR1 is SQVTM and CDR2 is ANQGSEA. The CDR3 is 15 residues long, ends included. The CDR3 reads CSVGQGASPLDERYL.

This clonotype appeared a single time. The chain uses TRBV19 and TRBJ1-2; 9 bases map to TRBD1. Germline-derived CDR1 and CDR2 are LNHDA and SQIVND (reference sequence). The CDR3 consists of 20 residues. With 5 bases clipped from V and 4 bases from J, the junction kept 23 bases outside the gene matches. CDR3 sequence reads: CASSRRLAGQGVGSGYGYTF. CDR3 in DNA: TGTGCCAGTAGTCGTCGACTAGCGGGACAGGGAGTTGGGTCTGGCTATGGCTACACCTTC.